The next 27 T cell receptor beta chains were all read from a single sample in a study of blood T cell repertoires in COVID-19. The protocol was immunoSEQ multiplex PCR, while the TCRdb copy is restricted to in-frame clones and leaves out a portion. The sample lists roughly 220,000 clones, 80% to 90% occurring once. The sample was peripheral blood. The receptor set was obtained from a man of 80 years or more with acute or convalescent COVID-19.

The chain carries TRBV14 and TRBJ2-1; no clear D gene. CDR3 length equals 13 residues. Germline values: CDR1 SGHDN, CDR2 FVKESK. The V gene lost 4 bases and the J gene lost 9 bases, with 13 bases spanning the gap. The CDR3: CASSPRLAGEQFF. Here the CDR3 DNA reads TGTGCCAGCAGCCCGCGTCTTGCAGGTGAGCAGTTCTTC.

V gene TRBV6-2 or TRBV6-3 combines with J gene TRBJ2-7; maybe TRBD1 (5 bases). Germline V gene sequence: CDR1 MNHEY, CDR2 SVGEGT. The CDR3 extends over 13 amino acids. The V and J ends lost 2 bases and 1 base respectively, with 6 bases between them. This CDR3 is CASSYDRSYEQYV. The CDR3 DNA reads as TGTGCCAGCAGTTACGACAGATCCTACGAGCAGTACGTC.

V is TRBV12-5 and J is TRBJ2-1, with a possible D match to TRBD2 (6 bases). Trimming stripped 0 bases from V and 6 bases from J, with 12 bases between. The CDR3 has 15 amino acids. CDR1 is LGHNT and CDR2 is FRNRAP in the germline V gene. The CDR3 sequence: CASGLVQGGVNEQFF. For the CDR3, the DNA is TGTGCTAGTGGTTTGGTACAAGGAGGGGTCAATGAGCAGTTCTTC.

The V and J genes are TRBV7-9 and TRBJ1-2, with 12 bases lining up with TRBD1. CDR1 SEHNR and CDR2 FQNEAQ come from the germline V gene (reference sequence). Trimming removed 5 bases from V and 5 bases from J; junction bases left unmatched: 6. This CDR3 region has 15 residues. In nucleotides, the CDR3 is TGTGCCAGCAGCCCGGGACAGGGGGCGGGTTATGGCTACACCTTC. Translated, it gives CASSPGQGAGYGYTF.

The gene calls are TRBV10-2 and TRBJ2-2; 9 bases agree with TRBD1. Germline CDR1 is WSHSY and CDR2 is SAAADI. This CDR3 spans 16 amino acids. Trimming at V came to 6 bases and at J to 4 bases, leaving 9 bases not matched to a gene. The CDR3, as DNA: TGCGCCAGCAGAGACCCCGGGACAGGGAGCACCGGGGAGCTGTTTTTT. Amino acids: CASRDPGTGSTGELFF.

This clone has more than one count but fewer than ten. CDR3 protein: CASSYSRREPQHF. The CDR3 DNA follows: TGTGCCAGCAGTTATTCGCGGAGGGAGCCCCAGCATTTT. V and J are TRBV6-5 and TRBJ1-5; D unclear. Trimming removed 3 bases at V and 8 bases at J, with 11 bases between. Germline CDR1 is MNHEY and CDR2 is SVGAGI. This CDR3 is built from 13 residues.

The rearrangement joins TRBV4-1 to TRBJ2-6; D unresolved. The CDR3 has 17 residues. The germline V gene encodes CDR1 MGHRA and CDR2 YSYEKL. V gave up 1 base and J gave up 0 bases, with 10 bases separating them. The CDR3 region is CASSQGLQSSGANVLTF. DNA of the CDR3: TGCGCCAGCAGCCAAGGTTTACAGAGCTCTGGGGCCAACGTCCTGACTTTC.

This sequence joins TRBV5-1 and TRBJ1-2, with D perhaps TRBD1 (6 bases). V was shortened by 0 bases and J by 9 bases, with 12 bases between the two germline ends. This CDR3 contains 13 residues. Germline CDR1 reads SGHRS; CDR2 reads YFSETQ. The CDR3 region is CASSLGQASSYTF. The CDR3 bases are TGCGCCAGCAGCTTGGGACAGGCTAGTAGCTACACCTTC. Combining the CDR3 with reference TRBV5-1 and TRBJ1-2 gives the whole variable domain KAGVTQTPRYLIKTRGQQVTLSCSPISGHRSVSWYQQTPGQGLQFLFEYFSETQRNKGNFPGRFSGRQFSNSRSEMNVSTLELGDSALYLCASSLGQASSYTFGSGTRLTVV.

This clone is a singleton in its sample. The V gene is TRBV24-1, the J gene TRBJ2-7; possibly TRBD2 for D (6 bases). This CDR3 has 19 residues. Trimming removed 6 bases from V and 2 bases from J, with 28 bases in between. Germline V gene lookup returns CDR1 KGHDR and CDR2 SFDVKD. This CDR3 reads CATSPSLGQGGSRTYEQYF. As DNA, the CDR3 is TGTGCCACCAGTCCCTCGCTCGGGCAGGGAGGTAGCAGAACCTACGAGCAGTACTTC.

The chain employs TRBV18 and TRBJ1-4; 9 bases are a match to TRBD1. The CDR3 has 17 amino acids. Germline V lookup: CDR1 KGHSH, CDR2 LQKENI. Germline trimming cut 1 base from V and 7 bases from J; bases unmatched to any gene: 10. The CDR3 spells CASSPQGTGRRIEKLFF. In DNA, the CDR3 is TGTGCCAGCTCACCACAAGGGACAGGGAGAAGGATTGAAAAACTGTTTTTT.

This clone is a singleton in its sample. CDR3 in amino acids: CASSQEGLATYEQYF. As DNA, the CDR3 is TGTGCCAGCAGCCAAGAAGGACTAGCGACTTACGAGCAGTACTTC. This chain joins TRBV3-1 (or the pseudogene TRBV3-2) and TRBJ2-7; TRBD2 matches at 9 bases. The CDR3 consists of 15 residues. Germline loops: CDR1 LGHDT, CDR2 YNNKEL (reference sequence). V lost 0 bases, J lost 4 bases, and 4 bases stayed unmatched.

As DNA, the CDR3 is TGTGCCAGCAGTCACCGACAGGGAACCTACGAGCAGTACGTC. Encoded protein: CASSHRQGTYEQYV. The chain couples TRBV6-2 or TRBV6-3 to TRBJ2-7; 7 nucleotides line up with TRBD1. Looked up from germline, CDR1 is MNHEY and CDR2 is SVGEGT. This CDR3 has 14 amino acids. V shed 5 bases, J shed 2 bases, and the junction held 6 bases outside the gene matches.

This clone has only a few counts. This chain links TRBV9 with TRBJ2-6, with TRBD2 matching over 8 bases. There are 18 residues in the CDR3. CDR1 SGDLS and CDR2 YYNGEE come from the germline V gene. V lost 4 bases to trimming and J lost 0 bases; unmatched junction nucleotides: 9. CDR3 region: CASSPRGAPTSGANVLTF. CDR3 DNA: TGTGCCAGCAGCCCGCGGGGGGCCCCCACCTCTGGGGCCAACGTCCTGACTTTC.

The chain has TRBV18 and TRBJ2-7; TRBD2 aligns across 8 bases. The CDR3 totals 16 residues. The trim removed 0 bases at V and 9 bases at J, leaving 13 bases unmatched. CDR1 KGHSH and CDR2 LQKENI come from the germline V gene. Here the CDR3 reads CASSPPDTIAGTGQYF. The CDR3 nucleotides read TGTGCCAGCTCACCACCGGACACAATAGCGGGAACCGGGCAGTACTTC.

The chain employs TRBV5-1 and TRBJ2-3, with 11 nucleotides matching TRBD2. V lost 0 bases to trimming and J lost 4 bases; unmatched junction nucleotides: 7. Germline CDR1 is SGHRS and CDR2 is YFSETQ. CDR3 length: 17 residues. CDR3 DNA sequence: TGCGCCAGCAGCTTGGAGGGGACTAGCGGCCTCCCAGATACGCAGTATTTT. This gives the protein CASSLEGTSGLPDTQYF. The whole variable domain, filled in from reference TRBV5-1 and TRBJ2-3, reads KAGVTQTPRYLIKTRGQQVTLSCSPISGHRSVSWYQQTPGQGLQFLFEYFSETQRNKGNFPGRFSGRQFSNSRSEMNVSTLELGDSALYLCASSLEGTSGLPDTQYFGPGTRLTVL.

In DNA, the CDR3 is TGTGCCAGCAGCACATACAGGGTCAGAGAGCAGTACGTC. Amino acids: CASSTYRVREQYV. The chain recombines TRBV28 with TRBJ2-7; D possibly corresponds to TRBD1 (6 bases). Germline loops: CDR1 MDHEN, CDR2 SYDVKM. CDR3 length: 13 residues. V was clipped by 6 bases and J by 7 bases, with 16 bases between them.

This rearrangement joins TRBV14 to TRBJ1-1, with D hard to call. Germline CDR1 reads SGHDN; CDR2 reads FVKESK. Trimming cost V 2 bases and J 1 base, with 5 bases left between them. The CDR3 runs 13 residues. The CDR3 spells CASSQIANTEAFF. The CDR3 coding sequence is TGTGCCAGCAGCCAAATAGCGAACACTGAAGCTTTCTTT.

The chain combines TRBV28 with TRBJ1-6, with a possible D match to TRBD1 (5 bases). The V end lost 11 bases, the J end lost 3 bases, and 8 bases lay between the germline ends. The CDR3 spans 12 residues. Germline values: CDR1 MDHEN, CDR2 SYDVKM. The CDR3 nucleotides are TGTGCCGTGACAGACTATAATTCACCCCTCCACTTT. Residues: CAVTDYNSPLHF.

V is TRBV30 and J is TRBJ1-5; a weak D match, TRBD1 (6 bases). CDR3 length: 14 amino acids. Germline CDR1 GTSNPN, CDR2 SVGIG (reference sequence). Trimming stripped 5 bases from V and 5 bases from J, with 16 bases between. The CDR3 DNA reads as TGTGCCTGGGCGCTCGGGGGGGGCCATCAGCCCCAGCATTTT. Its translation: CAWALGGGHQPQHF.

This clone was seen just once. The chain couples TRBV3-1 (or the pseudogene TRBV3-2) to TRBJ2-1, with 11 bases that match TRBD2. The CDR3 is 18 amino acids. The junction had 6 bases not matched to a gene; V was cut back by 2 bases and J by 0 bases. CDR1 is LGHDT and CDR2 is YNNKEL in the germline V gene (reference sequence). Here the CDR3 reads CASSQRTSGHNSYNEQFF. The DNA of the CDR3 is TGTGCCAGCAGCCAACGGACTAGCGGGCATAACTCCTACAATGAGCAGTTCTTC.

J is TRBJ2-1 and V is TRBV7-3, with TRBD1 matching 10 bases. Trimming cost V 1 base and J 8 bases; bases outside gene matches: 5. The germline V gene encodes CDR1 SGHTA and CDR2 FQGTGA. The CDR3 has 15 amino acids. Here the CDR3 DNA reads TGTGCCAGCAGCTTAAGACAGGGGGCTCGGGATGAGCAGTTCTTC. As protein: CASSLRQGARDEQFF.

The chain is built from TRBV7-8 and TRBJ2-2; 8 bases line up with TRBD1. Germline V gene lookup returns CDR1 SGHVS and CDR2 FQNEAQ. CDR3 size: 14 residues. Trimming removed 9 bases from V and 6 bases from J; junction bases left unmatched: 9. CDR3: CASSDREWSGELFF. In nucleotides, the CDR3 is TGTGCCAGTTCGGACAGGGAGTGGTCCGGGGAGCTGTTTTTT.

The chain has TRBV10-3 and TRBJ1-3, with 8 bases fitting TRBD1. The CDR3 covers 16 residues. With V trimmed by 5 bases and J by 0 bases, 6 bases remained unmatched. Germline assignment: CDR1 ENHRY and CDR2 SYGVKD. DNA of the CDR3: TGTGCCATCAGTCCAGGGGGCGGATTCTCTGGAAACACCATATATTTT. Translation: CAISPGGGFSGNTIYF.

The rearrangement joins TRBV5-1 to TRBJ1-3, with 8 nucleotides matching TRBD1. V lost 0 bases and J lost 0; bases outside the gene matches: 8. The CDR3 spans 18 residues. Germline V gene data show CDR1 as SGHRS and CDR2 as YFSETQ. CDR3 loop: CASSLGGQGFASGNTIYF. CDR3 nucleotides: TGCGCCAGCAGCTTGGGTGGACAGGGTTTCGCCTCTGGAAACACCATATATTTT. Together with reference TRBV5-1 and TRBJ1-3, the CDR3 gives the full variable domain: KAGVTQTPRYLIKTRGQQVTLSCSPISGHRSVSWYQQTPGQGLQFLFEYFSETQRNKGNFPGRFSGRQFSNSRSEMNVSTLELGDSALYLCASSLGGQGFASGNTIYFGEGSWLTVV.

The rearrangement links TRBV5-4 to TRBJ1-2; 8 nucleotides match TRBD1. V shed 1 base, J shed 4 bases, and the junction held 9 bases outside the gene matches. This CDR3 is 16 amino acids long. Germline values: CDR1 SGHNT, CDR2 YYREEE (reference sequence). CDR3 sequence: CASSLTGGSYRYGYTF. The CDR3 DNA reads TGTGCCAGCAGCTTGACAGGGGGAAGTTACCGCTATGGCTACACCTTC.

Note on this clone: One junction end disagrees with the germline gene, perhaps due to a read error. The sample has other DNA sequences that encode this CDR3 too. V is TRBV7-9 and J is TRBJ2-5, with 11 bases that match TRBD2. CDR1 is SEHNR and CDR2 is FQNEAQ in the germline V gene (reference sequence). The CDR3 has 14 amino acids. Here the CDR3 reads CASSLAGGGETQYF. The DNA for the CDR3 is TGTGCCAGCAGCCTAGCGGGAGGCGGAGAGACCCAGTACTTC.

This rearrangement joins TRBV7-9 to TRBJ1-5, with 9 bases fitting TRBD1. Trimming took 2 bases from V and 5 from J; bases not matched to a gene: 4. The CDR3 is 15 amino acids. CDR1 and CDR2 (germline): SEHNR, FQNEAQ (reference sequence). The DNA for the CDR3 is TGTGCCAGCAGCTTAACAGGGGGCCACGATCAGCCCCAGCATTTT. Its protein product is CASSLTGGHDQPQHF.